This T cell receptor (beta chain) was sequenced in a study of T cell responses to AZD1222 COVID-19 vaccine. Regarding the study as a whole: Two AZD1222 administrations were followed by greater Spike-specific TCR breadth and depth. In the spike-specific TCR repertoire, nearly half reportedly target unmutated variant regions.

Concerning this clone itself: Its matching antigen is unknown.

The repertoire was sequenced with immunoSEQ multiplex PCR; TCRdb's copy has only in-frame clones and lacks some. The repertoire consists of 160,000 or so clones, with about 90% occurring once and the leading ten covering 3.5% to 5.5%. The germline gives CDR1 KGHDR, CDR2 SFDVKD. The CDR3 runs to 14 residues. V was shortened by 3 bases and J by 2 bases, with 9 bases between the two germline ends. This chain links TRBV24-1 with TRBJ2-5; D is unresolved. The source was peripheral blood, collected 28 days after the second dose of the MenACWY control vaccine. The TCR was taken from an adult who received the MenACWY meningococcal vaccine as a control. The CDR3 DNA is TGTGCCACCAGTGATCGCACCATTCAAGAGACCCAGTACTTC. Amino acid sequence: CATSDRTIQETQYF.